This T cell receptor (beta chain) came from a study of CD8 T cells in Susac syndrome. Random hexamers primed reverse transcription of roughly 0.5 to 1 ug RNA. TCRdb called the immunoSEQ multiplex PCR reads again in MiXCR, with one record for every CDR3 protein. The table lists approximately 190,000 distinct CDR3 sequences, approximately 96% of them singletons. Trimming cost V 7 bases and J 2 bases; bases outside gene matches: 8. CDR3 length: 15 residues. This clonotype was obtained from a human donor with Susac syndrome. J is TRBJ2-7 and V is TRBV12-3 or TRBV12-4, with 10 nucleotides matching TRBD2. Material for sequencing was CD4+ T cells from PBMCs. Written as DNA, the CDR3 is TGTGCCAGCACCCTCAAGCGGGGGGGAGCCTACGAGCAGTACTTC. Its protein product is CASTLKRGGAYEQYF.